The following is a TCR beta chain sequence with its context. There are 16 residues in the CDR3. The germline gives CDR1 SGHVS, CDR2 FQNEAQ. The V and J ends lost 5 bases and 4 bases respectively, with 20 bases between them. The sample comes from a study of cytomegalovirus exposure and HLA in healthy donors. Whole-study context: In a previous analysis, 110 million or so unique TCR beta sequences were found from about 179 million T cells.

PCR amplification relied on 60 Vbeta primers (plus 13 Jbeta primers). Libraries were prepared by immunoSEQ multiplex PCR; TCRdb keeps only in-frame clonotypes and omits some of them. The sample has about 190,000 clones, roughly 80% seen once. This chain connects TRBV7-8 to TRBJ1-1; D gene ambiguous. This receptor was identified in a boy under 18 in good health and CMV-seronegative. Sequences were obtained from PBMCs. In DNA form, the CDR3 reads TGTGCCAGCAGCGCCCGCCCAGACGTACGGGGCACTGAAGCTTTCTTT. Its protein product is CASSARPDVRGTEAFF.